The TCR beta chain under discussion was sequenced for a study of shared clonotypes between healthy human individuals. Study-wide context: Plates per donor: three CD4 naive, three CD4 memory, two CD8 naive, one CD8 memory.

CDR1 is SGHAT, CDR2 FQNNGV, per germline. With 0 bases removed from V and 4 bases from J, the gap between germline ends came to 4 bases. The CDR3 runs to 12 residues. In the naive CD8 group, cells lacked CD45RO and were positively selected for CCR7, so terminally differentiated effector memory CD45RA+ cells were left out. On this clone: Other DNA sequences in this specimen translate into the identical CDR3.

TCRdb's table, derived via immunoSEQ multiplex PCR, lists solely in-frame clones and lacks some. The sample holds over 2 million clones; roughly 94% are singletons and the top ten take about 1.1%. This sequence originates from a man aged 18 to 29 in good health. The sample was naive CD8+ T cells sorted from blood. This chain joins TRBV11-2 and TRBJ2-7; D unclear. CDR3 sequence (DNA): TGTGCCAGCAGCTTAGACGGGTACGAGCAGTACTTC. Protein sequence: CASSLDGYEQYF.